The clone carrying this T cell receptor beta chain was seen a handful of times. Germline CDR1 LNHDA, CDR2 SQIVND (reference sequence). After removal of 9 bases from V and 2 bases from J, the junction contained 8 bases not matched to a gene. The CDR3 has 15 amino acids. TCRbeta library construction was performed incorporating unique molecular identifiers. TCRdb ran MiXCR on the PCR reads and lists one entry per CDR3 protein. The sample holds about 540,000 distinct CDR3 sequences, approximately 20% seen once. The source of the sample is a study of T-cell reconstitution after alpha-beta-depleted transplantation in children.

The receptor was derived from a human donor who donated a stem cell graft to a child with acute lymphoblastic leukemia. This specimen consisted of PBMCs from the stem cell graft donor, obtained from the stem cell graft. The V call is TRBV19, the J call TRBJ2-1, with 9 bases lining up with TRBD1. For the CDR3, the DNA is TGTGCCAGCGCAAGGGGGACAGGGCCCTACAATGAGCAGTTCTTC. Amino acid sequence: CASARGTGPYNEQFF.